This T cell receptor (beta chain) was found in a study of T cell responses to AZD1222 COVID-19 vaccine. Study-level background: Combined were second doses at about 4 or about 12 weeks. The study, taken as a whole, reports: Spike-spanning, vaccine-associated CD4 TCRs were dominant at 160-218 and 743-854. A mostly white British donor set with more females was recruited, and clonal diversity was possibly underestimated.

Trimming left V 10 bases short and J 0 bases short, with 7 bases between. CDR3 size: 13 residues. CDR1 is ENHRY and CDR2 is SYGVKD in the germline V gene. Assay used: immunoSEQ multiplex PCR; TCRdb lists only in-frame clones, some missing. Among roughly 100,000 clones, 70% to 90% were seen once, and the ten largest hold about 9.1%. Regarding this clone: Its cognate antigen is unknown.

The receptor's source is an adult in good health. This chain uses TRBV10-3 with TRBJ2-6; the D is unclear. This specimen consisted of peripheral blood, obtained on day 0 of AZD1222 vaccination. Here the CDR3 reads CATVSSGANVLTF. The CDR3 coding sequence is TGTGCCACCGTGAGCTCTGGGGCCAACGTCCTGACTTTC.